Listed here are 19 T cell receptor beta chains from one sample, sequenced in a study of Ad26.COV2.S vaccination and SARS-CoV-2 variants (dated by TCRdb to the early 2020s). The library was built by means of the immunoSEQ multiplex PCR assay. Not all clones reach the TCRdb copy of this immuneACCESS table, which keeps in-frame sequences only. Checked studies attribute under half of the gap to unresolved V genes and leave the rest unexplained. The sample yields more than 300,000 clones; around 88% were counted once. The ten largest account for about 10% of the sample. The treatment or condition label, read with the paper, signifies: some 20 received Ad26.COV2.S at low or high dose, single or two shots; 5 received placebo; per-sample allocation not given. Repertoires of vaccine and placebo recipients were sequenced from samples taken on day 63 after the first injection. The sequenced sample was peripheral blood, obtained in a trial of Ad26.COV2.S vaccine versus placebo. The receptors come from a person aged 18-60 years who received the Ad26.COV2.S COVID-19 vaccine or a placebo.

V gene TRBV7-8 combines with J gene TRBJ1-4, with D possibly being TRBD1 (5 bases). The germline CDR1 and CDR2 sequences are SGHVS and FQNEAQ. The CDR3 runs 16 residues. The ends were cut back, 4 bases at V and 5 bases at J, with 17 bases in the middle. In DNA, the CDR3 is TGTGCCAGCAGCTCCGTGTCGGCAGGGAAGAATGAAAAACTGTTTTTT. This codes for CASSSVSAGKNEKLFF.

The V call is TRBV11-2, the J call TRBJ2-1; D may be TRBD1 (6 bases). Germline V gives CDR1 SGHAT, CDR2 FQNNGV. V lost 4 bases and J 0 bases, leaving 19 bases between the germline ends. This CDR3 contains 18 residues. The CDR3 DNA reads TGTGCCAGCAGCTCGACAGGCTCTGCGAAATCCTCCTACAATGAGCAGTTCTTC. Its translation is CASSSTGSAKSSYNEQFF.

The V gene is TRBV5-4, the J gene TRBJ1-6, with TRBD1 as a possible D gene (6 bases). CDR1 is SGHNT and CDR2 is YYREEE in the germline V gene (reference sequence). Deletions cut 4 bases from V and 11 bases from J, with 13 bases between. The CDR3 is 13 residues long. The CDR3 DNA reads TGTGCCAGCAGCCAGGGGCCCTCAACACCCCTCCACTTT. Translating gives CASSQGPSTPLHF.

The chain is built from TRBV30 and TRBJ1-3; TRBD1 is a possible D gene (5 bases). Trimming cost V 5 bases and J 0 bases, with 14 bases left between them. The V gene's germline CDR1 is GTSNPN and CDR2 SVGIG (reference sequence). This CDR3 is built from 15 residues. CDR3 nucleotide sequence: TGTGCCTGGGGGACGGGCAGATCCTCTGGAAACACCATATATTTT. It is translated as CAWGTGRSSGNTIYF.

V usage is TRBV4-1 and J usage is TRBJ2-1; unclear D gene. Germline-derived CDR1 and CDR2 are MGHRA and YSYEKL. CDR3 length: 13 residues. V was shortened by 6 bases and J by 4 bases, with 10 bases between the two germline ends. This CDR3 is CASSPSFYNEQFF. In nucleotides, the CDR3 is TGCGCCAGCAGTCCGTCTTTTTACAATGAGCAGTTCTTC.

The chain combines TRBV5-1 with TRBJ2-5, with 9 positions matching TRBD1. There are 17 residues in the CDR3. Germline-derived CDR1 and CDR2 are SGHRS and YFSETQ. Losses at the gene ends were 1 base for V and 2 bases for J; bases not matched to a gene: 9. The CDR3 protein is CASSLNPTGGPQETQYF. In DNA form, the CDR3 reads TGCGCCAGCAGCTTGAACCCGACAGGGGGGCCGCAAGAGACCCAGTACTTC.

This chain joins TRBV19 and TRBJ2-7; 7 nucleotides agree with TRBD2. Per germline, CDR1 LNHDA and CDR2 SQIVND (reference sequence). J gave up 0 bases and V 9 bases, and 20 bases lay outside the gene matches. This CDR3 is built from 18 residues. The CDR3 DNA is TGTGCCAGGAAACCCTGGCTAGCGGCACACACTAGCTCCTACGAGCAGTACTTC. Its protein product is CARKPWLAAHTSSYEQYF.

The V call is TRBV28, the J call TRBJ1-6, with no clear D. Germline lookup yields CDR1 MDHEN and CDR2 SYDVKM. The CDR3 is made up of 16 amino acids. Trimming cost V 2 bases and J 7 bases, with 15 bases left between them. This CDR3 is CASSLRASYGNSPLHF. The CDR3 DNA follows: TGTGCCAGCAGTTTACGCGCAAGCTACGGGAATTCACCCCTCCACTTT.

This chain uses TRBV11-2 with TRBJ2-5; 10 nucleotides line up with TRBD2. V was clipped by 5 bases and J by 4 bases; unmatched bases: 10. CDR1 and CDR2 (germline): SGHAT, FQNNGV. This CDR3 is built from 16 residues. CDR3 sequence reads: CASSTRLAGVGETQYF. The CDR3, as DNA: TGTGCCAGCAGCACCCGTCTAGCGGGAGTGGGAGAGACCCAGTACTTC. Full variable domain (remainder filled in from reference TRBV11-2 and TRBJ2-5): EAGVAQSPRYKIIEKRQSVAFWCNPISGHATLYWYQQILGQGPKLLIQFQNNGVVDDSQLPKDRFSAERLKGVDSTLKIQPAKLEDSAVYLCASSTRLAGVGETQYFGPGTRLLVL.

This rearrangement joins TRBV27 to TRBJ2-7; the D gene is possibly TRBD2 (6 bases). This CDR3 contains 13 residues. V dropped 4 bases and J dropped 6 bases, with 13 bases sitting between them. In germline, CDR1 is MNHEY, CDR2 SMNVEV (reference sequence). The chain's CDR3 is CASSSRLVGEQYF. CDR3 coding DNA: TGTGCCAGCAGTTCAAGACTAGTCGGCGAGCAGTACTTC.

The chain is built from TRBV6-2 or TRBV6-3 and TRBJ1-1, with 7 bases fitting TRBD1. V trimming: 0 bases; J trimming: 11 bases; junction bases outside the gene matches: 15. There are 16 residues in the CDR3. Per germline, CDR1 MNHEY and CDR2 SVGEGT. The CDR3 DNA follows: TGTGCCAGCAGTTACTCACCAGGACAGGTTTCATGGTTGGCTTTCTTT. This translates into CASSYSPGQVSWLAFF.

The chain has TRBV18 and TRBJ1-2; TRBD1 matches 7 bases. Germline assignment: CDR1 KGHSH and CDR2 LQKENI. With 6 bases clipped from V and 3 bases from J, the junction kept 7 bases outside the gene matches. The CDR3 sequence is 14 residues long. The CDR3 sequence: CASSGQRTHYGYTF. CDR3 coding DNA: TGTGCCAGCTCGGGACAGCGCACCCACTATGGCTACACCTTC.

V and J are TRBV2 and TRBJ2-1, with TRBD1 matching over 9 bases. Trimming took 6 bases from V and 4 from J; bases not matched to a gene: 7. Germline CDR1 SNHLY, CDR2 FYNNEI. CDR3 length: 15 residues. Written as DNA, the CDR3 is TGTGCCAGCAGACCGGACAGGGGCCTTTACAATGAGCAGTTCTTC. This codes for CASRPDRGLYNEQFF.

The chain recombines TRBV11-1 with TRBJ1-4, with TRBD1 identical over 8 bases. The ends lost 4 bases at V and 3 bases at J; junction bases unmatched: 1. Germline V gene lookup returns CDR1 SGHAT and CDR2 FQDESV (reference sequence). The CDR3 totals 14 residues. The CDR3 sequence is CASSSGQANEKLFF. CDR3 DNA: TGTGCCAGCAGCTCGGGACAGGCTAATGAAAAACTGTTTTTT.

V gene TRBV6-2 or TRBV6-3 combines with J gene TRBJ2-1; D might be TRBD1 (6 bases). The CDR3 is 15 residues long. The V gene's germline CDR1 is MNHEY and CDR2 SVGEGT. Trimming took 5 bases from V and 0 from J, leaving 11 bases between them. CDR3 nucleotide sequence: TGTGCCAGCAGTCGACAGGAGAGCTCCTACAATGAGCAGTTCTTC. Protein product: CASSRQESSYNEQFF.

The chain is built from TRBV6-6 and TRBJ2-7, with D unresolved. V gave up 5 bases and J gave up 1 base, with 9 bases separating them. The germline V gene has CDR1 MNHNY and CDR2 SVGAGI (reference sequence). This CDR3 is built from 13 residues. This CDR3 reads CASSDSRSYEQYF. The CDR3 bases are TGTGCCAGCAGTGATTCACGATCCTACGAGCAGTACTTC.

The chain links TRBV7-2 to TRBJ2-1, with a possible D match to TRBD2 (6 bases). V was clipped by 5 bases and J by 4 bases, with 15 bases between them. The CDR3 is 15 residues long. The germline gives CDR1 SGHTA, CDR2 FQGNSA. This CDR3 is CASSPASDRYNEQFF. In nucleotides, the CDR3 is TGTGCCAGCAGCCCTGCTAGCGATCGATACAATGAGCAGTTCTTC.

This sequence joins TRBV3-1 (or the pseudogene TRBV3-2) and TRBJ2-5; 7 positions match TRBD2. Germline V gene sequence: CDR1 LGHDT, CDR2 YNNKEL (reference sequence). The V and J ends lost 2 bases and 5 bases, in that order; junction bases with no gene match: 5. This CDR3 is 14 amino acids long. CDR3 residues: CASSQLMGGETQYF. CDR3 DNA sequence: TGTGCCAGCAGCCAATTAATGGGGGGGGAGACCCAGTACTTC.

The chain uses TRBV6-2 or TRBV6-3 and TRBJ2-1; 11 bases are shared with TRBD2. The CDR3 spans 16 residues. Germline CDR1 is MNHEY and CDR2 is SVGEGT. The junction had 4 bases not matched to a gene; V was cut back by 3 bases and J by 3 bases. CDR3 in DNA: TGTGCCAGCAGTTATACTAGCGGGAGAGACTACAATGAGCAGTTCTTC. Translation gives CASSYTSGRDYNEQFF.